The 9 T cell receptor beta chains reported below all come from one sample, sequenced in a study of technical replicates of blood from a few donors (dated by TCRdb to 2016 to 2017). Libraries were constructed by the immunoSEQ multiplex PCR assay. TCRdb stores this immuneACCESS table with in-frame sequences only. Part of the clones is absent; in the studies checked, under half of the shortfall reflects unresolved V genes, and no reason is known for the rest. A total of fewer than 100,000 clones appear in this sample, about 95% of them only once. 0.25% to 0.35% of the sample comes from the top ten. The material sequenced was T cells isolated from PBMCs. These TCRs come from a human donor in good health.

This clone was seen a handful of times. The chain uses TRBV5-1 and TRBJ2-4; 7 bases agree with TRBD1. The CDR3 extends over 16 amino acids. Germline CDR1 and CDR2: SGHRS and YFSETQ. Trimming at V came to 3 bases and at J to 2 bases, leaving 8 bases not matched to a gene. The chain's CDR3 is CASSWRQGLTKNIQYF. In DNA form, the CDR3 reads TGCGCCAGCAGCTGGAGACAGGGTTTGACCAAAAACATTCAGTACTTC.

As to this clone: The junction departs from germline at one end; a sequencing error may be responsible. The V call is TRBV7-8, the J call TRBJ1-1; D uncertain. The CDR3 extends over 11 amino acids. Looked up from germline, CDR1 is SGHVS and CDR2 is FQNEAQ. The CDR3 DNA sequence: TGTGCCAGCAGCTTCCTCGGTAATTGCGACTTT. It yields the protein CASSFLGNCDF.

This clone was detected once. This chain uses TRBV5-5 with TRBJ2-7, with a weak D call TRBD1 (5 bases). The V end was cut by 4 bases, the J end by 9 bases, with 14 bases between. Germline loops: CDR1 SGHKS, CDR2 YYEKEE (reference sequence). This CDR3 spans 12 amino acids. The CDR3, as DNA: TGTGCCAGCAGCATAGGGGCCGTCGGGCAGTACTTC. Translation gives CASSIGAVGQYF. The variable domain in full, with the rest retrieved from reference TRBV5-5 and TRBJ2-7, is DAGVTQSPTHLIKTRGQQVTLRCSPISGHKSVSWYQQVLGQGPQFIFQYYEKEERGRGNFPDRFSARQFPNYSSELNVNALLLGDSALYLCASSIGAVGQYFGPGTRLTVT.

J is TRBJ2-6 and V is TRBV4-3; D not certain. Germline V gene lookup returns CDR1 LGHNA and CDR2 YSLEER. The V and J ends lost 1 base and 0 bases respectively, with 4 bases between them. CDR3 size: 15 residues. CDR3 sequence reads: CASSQVNSGANVLTF. The CDR3 region has the DNA TGCGCCAGCAGCCAAGTCAACTCTGGGGCCAACGTCCTGACTTTC.

The CDR3 DNA sequence: TGCAGCCTGGGACAGCCCAATGAGCAGTTCTTC. Translation: CSLGQPNEQFF. V usage is TRBV29-1 and J usage is TRBJ2-1; TRBD1 matches 7 bases. Trimming cost V 8 bases and J 6 bases; bases outside gene matches: 4. The V gene's germline CDR1 is SQVTM and CDR2 ANQGSEA. This CDR3 has 11 amino acids.

The chain recombines TRBV5-1 with TRBJ2-7, with 11 bases that match TRBD2. Germline loops: CDR1 SGHRS, CDR2 YFSETQ. The CDR3 runs to 14 residues. With 5 bases clipped from V and 3 bases from J, the junction kept 4 bases outside the gene matches. CDR3 nucleotide sequence: TGCGCCAGCAGTTCCGGGACTAGCGGCTACGAGCAGTACTTC. Protein sequence: CASSSGTSGYEQYF.

The V gene is TRBV11-2, the J gene TRBJ1-1; tentatively, D is TRBD1 (5 bases). V lost 5 bases to trimming and J lost 3 bases, with 10 bases between them. Germline CDR1 reads SGHAT; CDR2 reads FQNNGV. CDR3 length equals 13 residues. CDR3 coding DNA: TGTGCCAGCAGCCAGACCAGGGACACTGAAGCTTTCTTT. Its translation is CASSQTRDTEAFF.

This chain uses TRBV28 with TRBJ2-3; 8 bases align to TRBD2. The CDR3 totals 16 residues. Germline CDR1 reads MDHEN; CDR2 reads SYDVKM. Trimming removed 7 bases from V and 4 bases from J; junction bases left unmatched: 13. This CDR3 reads CASTLTEAGDADTQYF. CDR3 nucleotide sequence: TGTGCCAGCACCCTTACCGAAGCGGGAGATGCAGATACGCAGTATTTT.

This sequence joins TRBV28 and TRBJ2-7, with 7 bases lining up with TRBD1. This CDR3 has 14 amino acids. The ends lost 4 bases at V and 5 bases at J; junction bases unmatched: 8. The germline gives CDR1 MDHEN, CDR2 SYDVKM. The CDR3, as DNA: TGTGCCAGCAGTTGGAACAGGGGTTCGGACGAGCAGTACTTC. Translating it yields CASSWNRGSDEQYF.